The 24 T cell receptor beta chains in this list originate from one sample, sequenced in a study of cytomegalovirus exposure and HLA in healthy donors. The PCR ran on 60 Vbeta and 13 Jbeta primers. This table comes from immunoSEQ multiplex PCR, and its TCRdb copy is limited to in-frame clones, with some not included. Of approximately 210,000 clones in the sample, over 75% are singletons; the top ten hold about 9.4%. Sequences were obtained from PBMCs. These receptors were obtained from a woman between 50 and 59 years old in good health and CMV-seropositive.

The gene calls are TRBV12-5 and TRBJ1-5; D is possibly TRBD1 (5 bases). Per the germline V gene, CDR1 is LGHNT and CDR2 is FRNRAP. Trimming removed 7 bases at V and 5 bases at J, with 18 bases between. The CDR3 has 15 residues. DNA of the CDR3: TGTGCTAGTGCTGATAAGAGTTTAGGGGATCAGCCCCAGCATTTT. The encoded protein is CASADKSLGDQPQHF.

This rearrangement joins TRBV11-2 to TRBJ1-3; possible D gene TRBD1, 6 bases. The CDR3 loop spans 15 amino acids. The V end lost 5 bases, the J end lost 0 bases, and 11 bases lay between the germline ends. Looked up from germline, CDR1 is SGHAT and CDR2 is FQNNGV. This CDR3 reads CASSGDTFSGNTIYF. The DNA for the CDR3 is TGTGCCAGCAGCGGGGACACTTTCTCTGGAAACACCATATATTTT.

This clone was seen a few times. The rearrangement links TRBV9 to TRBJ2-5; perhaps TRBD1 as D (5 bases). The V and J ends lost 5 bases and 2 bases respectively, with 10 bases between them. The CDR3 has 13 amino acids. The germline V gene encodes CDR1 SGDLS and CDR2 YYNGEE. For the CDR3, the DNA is TGTGCCAGCAGGTGGAACAGGCAAGAGACCCAGTACTTC. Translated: CASRWNRQETQYF. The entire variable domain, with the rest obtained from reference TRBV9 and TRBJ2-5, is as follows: DSGVTQTPKHLITATGQRVTLRCSPRSGDLSVYWYQQSLDQGLQFLIQYYNGEERAKGNILERFSAQQFPDLHSELNLSSLELGDSALYFCASRWNRQETQYFGPGTRLLVL.

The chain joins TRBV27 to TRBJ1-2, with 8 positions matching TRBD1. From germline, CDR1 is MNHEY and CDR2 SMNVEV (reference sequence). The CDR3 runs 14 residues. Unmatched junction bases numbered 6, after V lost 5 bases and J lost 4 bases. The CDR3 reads CASSNQGQGYGYTF. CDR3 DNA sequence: TGTGCCAGCAGTAATCAAGGACAGGGCTATGGCTACACCTTC.

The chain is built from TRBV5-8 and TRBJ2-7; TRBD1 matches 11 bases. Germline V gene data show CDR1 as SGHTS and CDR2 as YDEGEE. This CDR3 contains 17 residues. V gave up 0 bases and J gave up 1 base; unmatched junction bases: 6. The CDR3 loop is CASSLGDRGRLSYEQYF. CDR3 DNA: TGTGCCAGCAGCTTGGGGGACAGGGGGAGGCTATCCTACGAGCAGTACTTC. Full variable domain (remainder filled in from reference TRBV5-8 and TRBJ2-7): EAGVTQSPTHLIKTRGQQATLRCSPISGHTSVYWYQQALGLGLQFLLWYDEGEERNRGNFPPRFSGRQFPNYSSELNVNALELEDSALYLCASSLGDRGRLSYEQYFGPGTRLTVT.

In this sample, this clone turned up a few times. The CDR3 sequence is CASSSAGGNTEAFF. The CDR3 bases are TGTGCCAGCAGTTCGGCGGGAGGGAACACTGAAGCTTTCTTT. The V call is TRBV6-1, the J call TRBJ1-1; D is ambiguous. The CDR3 consists of 14 residues. Germline V gene data show CDR1 as MNHNS and CDR2 as SASEGT. Trimming took off 5 bases at V and 1 base at J, with 11 bases between the two ends.

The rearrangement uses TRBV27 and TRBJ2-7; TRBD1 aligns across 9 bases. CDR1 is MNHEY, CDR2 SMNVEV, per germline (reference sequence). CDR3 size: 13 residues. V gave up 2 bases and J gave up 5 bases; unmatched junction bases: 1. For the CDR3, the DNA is TGTGCCAGCAGTTTAGGGACAGGGCACGAGCAGTACTTC. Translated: CASSLGTGHEQYF.

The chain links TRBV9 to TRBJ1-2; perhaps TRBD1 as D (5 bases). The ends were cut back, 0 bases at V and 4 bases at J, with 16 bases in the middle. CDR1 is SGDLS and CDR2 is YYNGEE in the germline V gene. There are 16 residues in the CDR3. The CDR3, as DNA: TGTGCCAGCAGCGTAGCTACGGCAGGGCATGTCTATGGCTACACCTTC. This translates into CASSVATAGHVYGYTF.

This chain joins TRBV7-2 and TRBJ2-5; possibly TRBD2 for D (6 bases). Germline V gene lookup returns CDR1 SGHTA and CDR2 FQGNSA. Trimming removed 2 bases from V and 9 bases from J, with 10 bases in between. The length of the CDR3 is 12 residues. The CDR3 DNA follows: TGTGCCAGCAGCTTATCGGCGGGGTCCCAGTACTTC. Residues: CASSLSAGSQYF. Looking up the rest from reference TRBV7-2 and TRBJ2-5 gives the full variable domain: GAGVSQSPSNKVTEKGKDVELRCDPISGHTALYWYRQSLGQGLEFLIYFQGNSAPDKSGLPSDRFSAERTGGSVSTLTIQRTQQEDSAVYLCASSLSAGSQYFGPGTRLLVL.

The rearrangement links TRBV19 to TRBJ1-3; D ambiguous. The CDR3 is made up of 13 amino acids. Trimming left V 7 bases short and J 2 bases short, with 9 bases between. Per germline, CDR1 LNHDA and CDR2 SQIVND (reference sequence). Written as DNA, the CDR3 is TGTGCCAGTATCCTCACTGCTGGAAACACCATATATTTT. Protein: CASILTAGNTIYF. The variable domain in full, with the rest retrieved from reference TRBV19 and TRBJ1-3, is DGGITQSPKYLFRKEGQNVTLSCEQNLNHDAMYWYRQDPGQGLRLIYYSQIVNDFQKGDIAEGYSVSREKKESFPLTVTSAQKNPTAFYLCASILTAGNTIYFGEGSWLTVV.

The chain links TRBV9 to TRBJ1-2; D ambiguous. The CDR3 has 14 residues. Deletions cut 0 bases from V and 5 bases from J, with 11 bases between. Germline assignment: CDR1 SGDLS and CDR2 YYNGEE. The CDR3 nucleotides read TGTGCCAGCAGCGTAGTGGGCGGACTTTATGGCTACACCTTC. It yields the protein CASSVVGGLYGYTF.

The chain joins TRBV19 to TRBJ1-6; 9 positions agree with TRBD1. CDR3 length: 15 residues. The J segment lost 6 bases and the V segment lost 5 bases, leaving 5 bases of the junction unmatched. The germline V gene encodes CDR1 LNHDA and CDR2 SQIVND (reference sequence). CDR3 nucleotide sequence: TGTGCCAGTAGTTATGGGACAGGGCCTAATTCACCCCTCCACTTT. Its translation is CASSYGTGPNSPLHF.

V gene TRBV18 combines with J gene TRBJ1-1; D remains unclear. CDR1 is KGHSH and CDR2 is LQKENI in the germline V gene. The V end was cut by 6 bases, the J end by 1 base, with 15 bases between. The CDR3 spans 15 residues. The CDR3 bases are TGTGCCAGCTCGCCGCGGGAGCTACAGAACACTGAAGCTTTCTTT. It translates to CASSPRELQNTEAFF. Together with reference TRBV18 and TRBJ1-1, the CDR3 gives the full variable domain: NAGVMQNPRHLVRRRGQEARLRCSPMKGHSHVYWYRQLPEEGLKFMVYLQKENIIDESGMPKERFSAEFPKEGPSILRIQQVVRGDSAAYFCASSPRELQNTEAFFGQGTRLTVV.

The CDR3: CASSLTRGTGSTNEKLFF. CDR3 sequence (DNA): TGTGCCAGCAGCCTCACGAGAGGAACAGGGTCGACTAATGAAAAACTGTTTTTT. The rearrangement links TRBV4-2 to TRBJ1-4, with a weak D call TRBD1 (6 bases). The germline V gene encodes CDR1 LGHNA and CDR2 YNFKEQ. This CDR3 comprises 18 residues. Trimming pared 4 bases from V and 2 bases from J, leaving 20 bases between.

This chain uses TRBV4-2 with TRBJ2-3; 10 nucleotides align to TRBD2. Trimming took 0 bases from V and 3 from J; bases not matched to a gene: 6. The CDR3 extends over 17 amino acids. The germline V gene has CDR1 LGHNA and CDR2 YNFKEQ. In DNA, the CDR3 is TGTGCCAGCAGCCAAGATGTGGCTAGCGGGGGAACAGATACGCAGTATTTT. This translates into CASSQDVASGGTDTQYF.

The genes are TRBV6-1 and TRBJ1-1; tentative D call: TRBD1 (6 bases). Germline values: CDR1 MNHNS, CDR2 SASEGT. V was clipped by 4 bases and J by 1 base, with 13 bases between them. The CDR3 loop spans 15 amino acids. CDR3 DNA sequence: TGTGCCAGCAGTGTCACCTTGACAGGGAACACTGAAGCTTTCTTT. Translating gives CASSVTLTGNTEAFF.

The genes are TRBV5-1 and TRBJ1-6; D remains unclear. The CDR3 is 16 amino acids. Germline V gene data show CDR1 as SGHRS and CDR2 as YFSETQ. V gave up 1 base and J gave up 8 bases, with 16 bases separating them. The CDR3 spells CASSLSTTGRDSPLHF. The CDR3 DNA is TGCGCCAGCAGCTTGAGTACGACGGGGAGGGATTCACCCCTCCACTTT.

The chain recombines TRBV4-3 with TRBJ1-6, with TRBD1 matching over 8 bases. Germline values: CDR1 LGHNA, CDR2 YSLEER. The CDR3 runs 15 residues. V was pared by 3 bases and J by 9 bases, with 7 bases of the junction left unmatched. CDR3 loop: CASSQRTGLGSPLHF. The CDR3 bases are TGCGCCAGCAGCCAGCGGACAGGGCTTGGTTCACCCCTCCACTTT.

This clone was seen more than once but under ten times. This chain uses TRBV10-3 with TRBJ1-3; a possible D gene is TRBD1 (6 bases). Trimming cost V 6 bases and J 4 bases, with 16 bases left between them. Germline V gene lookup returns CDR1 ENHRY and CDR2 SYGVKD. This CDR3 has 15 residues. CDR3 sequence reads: CAISPGGQSGNTIYF. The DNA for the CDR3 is TGTGCCATCAGCCCAGGCGGACAGTCCGGAAACACCATATATTTT.

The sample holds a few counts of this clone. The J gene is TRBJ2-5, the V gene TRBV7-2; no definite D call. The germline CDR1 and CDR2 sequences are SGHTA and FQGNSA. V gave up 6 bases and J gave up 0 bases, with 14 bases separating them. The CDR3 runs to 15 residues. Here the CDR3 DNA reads TGTGCCAGCAGTCCCACGTGGCTGGACCAAGAGACCCAGTACTTC. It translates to CASSPTWLDQETQYF.

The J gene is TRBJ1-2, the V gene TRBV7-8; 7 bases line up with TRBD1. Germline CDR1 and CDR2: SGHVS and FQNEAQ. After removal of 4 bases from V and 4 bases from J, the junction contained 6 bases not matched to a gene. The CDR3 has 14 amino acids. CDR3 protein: CASSWRGDSYGYTF. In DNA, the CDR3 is TGTGCCAGCAGCTGGCGGGGGGACAGCTATGGCTACACCTTC.

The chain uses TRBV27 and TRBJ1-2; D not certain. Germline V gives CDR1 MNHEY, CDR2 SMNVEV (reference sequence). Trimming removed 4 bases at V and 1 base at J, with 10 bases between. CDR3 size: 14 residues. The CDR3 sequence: CASSSHRNNYGYTF. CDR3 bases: TGTGCCAGCAGTTCTCACAGAAATAACTATGGCTACACCTTC.

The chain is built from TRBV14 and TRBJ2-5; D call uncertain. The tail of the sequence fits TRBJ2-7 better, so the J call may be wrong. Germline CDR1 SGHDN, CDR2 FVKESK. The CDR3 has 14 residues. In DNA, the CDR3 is TGTGCCAGCAGCCCAACGTTGAGGCGGTCCGAGCAGTACTTC. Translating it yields CASSPTLRRSEQYF.

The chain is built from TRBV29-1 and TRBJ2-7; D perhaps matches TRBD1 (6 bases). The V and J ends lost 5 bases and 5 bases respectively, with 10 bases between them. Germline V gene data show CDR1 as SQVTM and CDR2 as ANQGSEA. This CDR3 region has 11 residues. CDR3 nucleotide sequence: TGCAGCGTTAGTCAGGGGAACGAGCAGTACTTC. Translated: CSVSQGNEQYF.